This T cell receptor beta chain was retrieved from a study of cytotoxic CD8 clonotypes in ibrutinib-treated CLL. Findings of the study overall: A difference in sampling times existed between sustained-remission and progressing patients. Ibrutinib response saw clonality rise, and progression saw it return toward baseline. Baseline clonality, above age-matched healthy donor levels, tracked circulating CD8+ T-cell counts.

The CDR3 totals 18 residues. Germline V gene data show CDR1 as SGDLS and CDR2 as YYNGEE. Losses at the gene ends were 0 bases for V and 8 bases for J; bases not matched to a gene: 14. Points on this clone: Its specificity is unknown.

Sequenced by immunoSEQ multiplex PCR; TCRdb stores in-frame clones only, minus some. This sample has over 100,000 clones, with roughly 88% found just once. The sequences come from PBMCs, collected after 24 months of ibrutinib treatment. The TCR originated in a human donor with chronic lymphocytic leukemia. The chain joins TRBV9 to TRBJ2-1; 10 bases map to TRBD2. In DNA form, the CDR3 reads TGTGCCAGCAGCGTAGAGGGGAGGAGTAGCGGGAGGTTAGATGAGCAGTTCTTC. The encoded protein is CASSVEGRSSGRLDEQFF.